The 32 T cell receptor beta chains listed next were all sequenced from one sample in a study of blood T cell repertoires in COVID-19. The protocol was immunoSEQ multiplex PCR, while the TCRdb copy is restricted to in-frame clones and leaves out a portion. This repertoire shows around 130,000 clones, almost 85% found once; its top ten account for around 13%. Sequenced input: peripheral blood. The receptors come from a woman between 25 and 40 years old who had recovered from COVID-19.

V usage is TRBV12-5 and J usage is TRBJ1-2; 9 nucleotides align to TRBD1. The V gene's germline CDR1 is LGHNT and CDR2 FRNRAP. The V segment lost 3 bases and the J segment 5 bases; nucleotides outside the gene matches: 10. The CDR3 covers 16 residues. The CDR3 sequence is CASGFTPGDRAYGYTF. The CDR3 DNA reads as TGTGCTAGTGGTTTTACCCCCGGGGACAGGGCTTATGGCTACACCTTC.

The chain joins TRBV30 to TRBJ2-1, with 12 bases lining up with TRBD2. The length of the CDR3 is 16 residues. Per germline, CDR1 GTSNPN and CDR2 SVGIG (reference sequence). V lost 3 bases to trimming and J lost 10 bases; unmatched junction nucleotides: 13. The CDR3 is CAWSQGWTSGAVEQFF. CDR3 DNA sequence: TGTGCCTGGAGCCAGGGCTGGACTAGCGGGGCTGTGGAGCAGTTCTTC.

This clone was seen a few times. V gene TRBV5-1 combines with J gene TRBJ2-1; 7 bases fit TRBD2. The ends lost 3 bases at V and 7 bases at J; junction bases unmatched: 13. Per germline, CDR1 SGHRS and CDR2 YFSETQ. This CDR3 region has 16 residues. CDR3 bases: TGCGCCAGCAGCTCCAAGGGAGGGAACTTGGGGAATGAGCAGTTCTTC. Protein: CASSSKGGNLGNEQFF.

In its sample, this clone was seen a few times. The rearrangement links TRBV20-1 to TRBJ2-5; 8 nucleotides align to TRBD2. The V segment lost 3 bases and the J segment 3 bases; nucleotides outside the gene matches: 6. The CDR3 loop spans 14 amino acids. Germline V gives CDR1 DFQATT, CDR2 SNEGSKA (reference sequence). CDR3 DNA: TGCAGTGCTAGTTATTTTAGCGGGAAAGAGACCCAGTACTTC. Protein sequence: CSASYFSGKETQYF.

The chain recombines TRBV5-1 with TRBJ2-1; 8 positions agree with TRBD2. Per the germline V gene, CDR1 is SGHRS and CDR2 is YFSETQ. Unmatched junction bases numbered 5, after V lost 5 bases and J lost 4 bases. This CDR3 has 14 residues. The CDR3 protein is CASSSGLVYNEQFF. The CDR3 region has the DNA TGCGCCAGCAGTTCGGGACTAGTGTACAATGAGCAGTTCTTC.

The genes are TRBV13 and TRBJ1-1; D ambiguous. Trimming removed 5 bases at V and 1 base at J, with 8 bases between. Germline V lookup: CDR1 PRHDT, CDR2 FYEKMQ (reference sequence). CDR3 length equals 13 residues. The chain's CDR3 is CASSAGWNTEAFF. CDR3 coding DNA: TGTGCCAGCAGCGCGGGGTGGAACACTGAAGCTTTCTTT.

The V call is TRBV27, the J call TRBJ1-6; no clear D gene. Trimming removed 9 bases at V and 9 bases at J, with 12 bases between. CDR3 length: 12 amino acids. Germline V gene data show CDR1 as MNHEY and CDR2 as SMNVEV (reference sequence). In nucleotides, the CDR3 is TGTGCCAGTGCCGATCGGGTTTCACCCCTCCACTTT. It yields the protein CASADRVSPLHF.

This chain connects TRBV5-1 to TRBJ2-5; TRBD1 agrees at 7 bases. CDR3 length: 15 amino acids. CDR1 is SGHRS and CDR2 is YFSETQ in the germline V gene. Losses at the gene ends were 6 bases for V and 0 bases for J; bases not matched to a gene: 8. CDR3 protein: CASKTGTADQETQYF. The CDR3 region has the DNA TGCGCCAGCAAGACCGGGACAGCCGACCAAGAGACCCAGTACTTC.

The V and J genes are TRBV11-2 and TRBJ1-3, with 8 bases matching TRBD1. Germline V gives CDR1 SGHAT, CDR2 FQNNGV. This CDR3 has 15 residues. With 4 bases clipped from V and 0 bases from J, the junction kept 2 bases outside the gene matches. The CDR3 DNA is TGTGCCAGCAGCTCAGACAGGGGCTCTGGAAACACCATATATTTT. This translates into CASSSDRGSGNTIYF.

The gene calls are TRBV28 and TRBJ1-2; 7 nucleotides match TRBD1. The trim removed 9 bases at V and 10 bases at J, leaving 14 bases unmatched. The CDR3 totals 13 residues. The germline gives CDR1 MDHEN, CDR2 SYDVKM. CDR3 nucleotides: TGTGCCAGTTGGACGGGACAGACAAGTATCTACACCTTC. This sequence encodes CASWTGQTSIYTF.

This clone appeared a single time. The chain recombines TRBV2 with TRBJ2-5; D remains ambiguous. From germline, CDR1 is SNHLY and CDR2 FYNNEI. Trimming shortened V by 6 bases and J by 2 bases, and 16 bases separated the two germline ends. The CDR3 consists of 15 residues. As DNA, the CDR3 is TGTGCCAGCAGGATCTATCTAGAGACTCAAGAGACCCAGTACTTC. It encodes CASRIYLETQETQYF.

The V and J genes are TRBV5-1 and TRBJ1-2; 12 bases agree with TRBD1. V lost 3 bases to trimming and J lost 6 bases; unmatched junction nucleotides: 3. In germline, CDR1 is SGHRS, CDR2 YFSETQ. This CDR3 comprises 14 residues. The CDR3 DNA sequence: TGCGCCAGCAGCTGGGGGACAGGGGGCGATGGCTACACCTTC. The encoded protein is CASSWGTGGDGYTF.

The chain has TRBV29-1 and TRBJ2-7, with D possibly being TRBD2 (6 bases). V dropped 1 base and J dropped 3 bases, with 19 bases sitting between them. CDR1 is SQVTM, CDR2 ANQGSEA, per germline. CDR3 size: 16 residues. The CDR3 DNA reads TGCAGCGTTGAAGGGGGAAAGGCGGGGACCGACTACGAGCAGTACTTC. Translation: CSVEGGKAGTDYEQYF.

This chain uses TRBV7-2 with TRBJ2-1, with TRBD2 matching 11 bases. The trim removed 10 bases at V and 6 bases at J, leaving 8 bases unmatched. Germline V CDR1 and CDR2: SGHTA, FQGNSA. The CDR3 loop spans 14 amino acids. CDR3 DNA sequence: TGTGCCACCCAGGGACTAGCGGTGTTCAATGAGCAGTTCTTC. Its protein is CATQGLAVFNEQFF.

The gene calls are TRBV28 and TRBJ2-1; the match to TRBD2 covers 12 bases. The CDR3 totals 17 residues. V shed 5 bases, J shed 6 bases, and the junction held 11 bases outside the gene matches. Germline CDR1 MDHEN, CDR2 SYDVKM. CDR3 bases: TGTGCCAGCAGTCTCGCCTCTAGCGGGGGGGTCTTCAATGAGCAGTTCTTC. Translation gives CASSLASSGGVFNEQFF.

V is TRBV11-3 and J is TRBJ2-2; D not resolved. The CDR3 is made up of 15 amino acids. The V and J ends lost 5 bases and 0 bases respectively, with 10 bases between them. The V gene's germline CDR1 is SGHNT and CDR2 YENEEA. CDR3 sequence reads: CASSPTPPNTGELFF. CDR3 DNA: TGTGCCAGCAGCCCGACACCACCGAACACCGGGGAGCTGTTTTTT.

CDR3: CASSAGGARYEQYF. The DNA for the CDR3 is TGCGCCAGCAGCGCCGGGGGGGCGCGGTACGAGCAGTACTTC. The chain joins TRBV4-1 to TRBJ2-7, with TRBD2 matching over 8 bases. J was trimmed by 4 bases and V by 5 bases; bases with no gene match: 7. This CDR3 contains 14 residues. Germline V gene sequence: CDR1 MGHRA, CDR2 YSYEKL.

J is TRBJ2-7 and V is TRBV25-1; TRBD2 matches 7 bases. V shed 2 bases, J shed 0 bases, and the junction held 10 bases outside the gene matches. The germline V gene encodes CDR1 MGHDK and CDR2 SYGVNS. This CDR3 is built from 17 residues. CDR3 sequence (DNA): TGTGCCAGCAGTGAAGCCCCCCTAGCGGAGAGCTCCTACGAGCAGTACTTC. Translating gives CASSEAPLAESSYEQYF.

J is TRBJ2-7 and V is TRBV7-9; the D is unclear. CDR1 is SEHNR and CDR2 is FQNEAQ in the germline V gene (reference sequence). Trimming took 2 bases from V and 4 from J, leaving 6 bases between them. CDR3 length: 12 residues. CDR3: CASSLSLYEQYF. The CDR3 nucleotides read TGTGCCAGCAGCTTATCACTTTACGAGCAGTACTTC.

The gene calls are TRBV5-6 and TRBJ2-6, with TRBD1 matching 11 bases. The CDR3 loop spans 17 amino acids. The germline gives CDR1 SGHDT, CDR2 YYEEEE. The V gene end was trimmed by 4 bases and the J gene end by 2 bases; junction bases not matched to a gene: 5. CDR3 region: CASSRGQGVAGANVLTF. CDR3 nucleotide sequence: TGTGCCAGCAGCAGGGGACAGGGGGTGGCTGGGGCCAACGTCCTGACTTTC. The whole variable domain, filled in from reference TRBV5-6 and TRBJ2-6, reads DAGVTQSPTHLIKTRGQQVTLRCSPKSGHDTVSWYQQALGQGPQFIFQYYEEEERQRGNFPDRFSGHQFPNYSSELNVNALLLGDSALYLCASSRGQGVAGANVLTFGAGSRLTVL.

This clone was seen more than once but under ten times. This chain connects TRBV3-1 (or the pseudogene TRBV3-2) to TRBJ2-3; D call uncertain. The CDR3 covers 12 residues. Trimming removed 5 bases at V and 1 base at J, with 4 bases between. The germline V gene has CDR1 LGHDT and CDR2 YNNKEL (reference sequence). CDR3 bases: TGTGCCAGCAGCTCTCGCACAGATACGCAGTATTTT. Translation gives CASSSRTDTQYF.

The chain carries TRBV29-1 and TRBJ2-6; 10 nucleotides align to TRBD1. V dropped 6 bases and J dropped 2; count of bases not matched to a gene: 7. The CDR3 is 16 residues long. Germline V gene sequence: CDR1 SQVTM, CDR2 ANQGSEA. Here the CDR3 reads CSVVLGQGAGANVLTF. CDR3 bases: TGCAGCGTGGTGTTAGGACAGGGGGCTGGGGCCAACGTCCTGACTTTC.

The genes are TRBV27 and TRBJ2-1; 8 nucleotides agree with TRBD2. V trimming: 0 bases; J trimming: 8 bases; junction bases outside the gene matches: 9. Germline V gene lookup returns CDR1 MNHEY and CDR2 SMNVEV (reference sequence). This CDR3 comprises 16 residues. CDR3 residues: CASSLSFLAGRYEQFF. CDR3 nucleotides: TGTGCCAGCAGTTTATCGTTTTTAGCGGGGCGATATGAGCAGTTCTTC.

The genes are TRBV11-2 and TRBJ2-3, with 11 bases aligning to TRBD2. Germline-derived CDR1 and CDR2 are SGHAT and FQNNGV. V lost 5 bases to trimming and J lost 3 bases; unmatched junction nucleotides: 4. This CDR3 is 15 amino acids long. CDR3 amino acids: CASSRSGGATDTQYF. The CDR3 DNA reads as TGTGCCAGCAGCCGTAGCGGGGGGGCTACAGATACGCAGTATTTT.

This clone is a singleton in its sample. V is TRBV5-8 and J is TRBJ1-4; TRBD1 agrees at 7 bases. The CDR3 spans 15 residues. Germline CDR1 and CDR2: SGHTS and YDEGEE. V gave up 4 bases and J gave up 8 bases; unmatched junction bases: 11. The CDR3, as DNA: TGTGCCAGCAGCCGCTGGGACAGCAGTAACGAAAAACTGTTTTTT. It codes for CASSRWDSSNEKLFF. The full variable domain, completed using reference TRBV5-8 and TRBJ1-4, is EAGVTQSPTHLIKTRGQQATLRCSPISGHTSVYWYQQALGLGLQFLLWYDEGEERNRGNFPPRFSGRQFPNYSSELNVNALELEDSALYLCASSRWDSSNEKLFFGSGTQLSVL.

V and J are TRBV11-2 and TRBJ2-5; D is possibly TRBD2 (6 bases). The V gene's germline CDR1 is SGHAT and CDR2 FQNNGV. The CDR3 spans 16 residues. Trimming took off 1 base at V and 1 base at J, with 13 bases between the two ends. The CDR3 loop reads CASSLALAGGQETQYF. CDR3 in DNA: TGTGCCAGCAGCTTAGCACTAGCTGGGGGCCAAGAGACCCAGTACTTC. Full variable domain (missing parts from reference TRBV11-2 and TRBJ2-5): EAGVAQSPRYKIIEKRQSVAFWCNPISGHATLYWYQQILGQGPKLLIQFQNNGVVDDSQLPKDRFSAERLKGVDSTLKIQPAKLEDSAVYLCASSLALAGGQETQYFGPGTRLLVL.

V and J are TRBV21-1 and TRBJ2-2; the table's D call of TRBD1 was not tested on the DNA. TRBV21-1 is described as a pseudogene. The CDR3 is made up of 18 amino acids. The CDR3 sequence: CASSKDFFPDTNTGELFF. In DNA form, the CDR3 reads TGTGCCAGCAGCAAAGATTTTTTTCCGGACACCAACACCGGGGAGCTGTTTTTT.

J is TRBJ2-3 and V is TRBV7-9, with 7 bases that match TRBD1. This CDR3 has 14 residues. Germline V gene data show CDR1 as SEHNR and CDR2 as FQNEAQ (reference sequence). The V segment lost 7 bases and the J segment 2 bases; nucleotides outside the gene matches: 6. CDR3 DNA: TGTGCCAGCACGGGGACAGTCGACACAGATACGCAGTATTTT. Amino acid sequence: CASTGTVDTDTQYF.

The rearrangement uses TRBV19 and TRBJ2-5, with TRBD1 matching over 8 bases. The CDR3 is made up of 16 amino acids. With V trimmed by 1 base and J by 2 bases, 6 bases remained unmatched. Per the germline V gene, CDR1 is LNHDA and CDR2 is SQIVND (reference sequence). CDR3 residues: CASSIGQGRNQETQYF. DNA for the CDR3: TGTGCCAGTAGTATAGGACAGGGGCGTAATCAAGAGACCCAGTACTTC.

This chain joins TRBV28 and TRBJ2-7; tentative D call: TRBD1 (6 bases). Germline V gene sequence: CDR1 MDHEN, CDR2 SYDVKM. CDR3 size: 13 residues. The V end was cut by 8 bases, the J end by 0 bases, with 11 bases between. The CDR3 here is CASRDTSSYEQYF. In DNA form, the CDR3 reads TGTGCCAGCCGGGACACGAGCTCCTACGAGCAGTACTTC. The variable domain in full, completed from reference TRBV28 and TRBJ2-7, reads DVKVTQSSRYLVKRTGEKVFLECVQDMDHENMFWYRQDPGLGLRLIYFSYDVKMKEKGDIPEGYSVSREKKERFSLILESASTNQTSMYLCASRDTSSYEQYFGPGTRLTVT.

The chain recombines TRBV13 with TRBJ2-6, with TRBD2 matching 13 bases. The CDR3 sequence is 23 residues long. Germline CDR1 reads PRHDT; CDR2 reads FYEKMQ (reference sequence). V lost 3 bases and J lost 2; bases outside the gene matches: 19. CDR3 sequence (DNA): TGTGCCAGCAGCTTGCGGCCGAAACTAGCGGGAGGGTCTTTTGTAGCTGGGGCCAACGTCCTGACTTTC. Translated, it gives CASSLRPKLAGGSFVAGANVLTF. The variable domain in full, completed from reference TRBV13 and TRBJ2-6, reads AAGVIQSPRHLIKEKRETATLKCYPIPRHDTVYWYQQGPGQDPQFLISFYEKMQSDKGSIPDRFSAQQFSDYHSELNMSSLELGDSALYFCASSLRPKLAGGSFVAGANVLTFGAGSRLTVL.

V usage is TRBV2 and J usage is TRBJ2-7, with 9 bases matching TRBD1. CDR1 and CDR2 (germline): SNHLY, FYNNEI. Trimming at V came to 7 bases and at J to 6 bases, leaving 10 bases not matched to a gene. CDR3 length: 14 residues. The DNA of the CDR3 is TGTGCCAGCACCCGGGACAGGGAGATCAGCGAGCAGTACTTC. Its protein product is CASTRDREISEQYF.